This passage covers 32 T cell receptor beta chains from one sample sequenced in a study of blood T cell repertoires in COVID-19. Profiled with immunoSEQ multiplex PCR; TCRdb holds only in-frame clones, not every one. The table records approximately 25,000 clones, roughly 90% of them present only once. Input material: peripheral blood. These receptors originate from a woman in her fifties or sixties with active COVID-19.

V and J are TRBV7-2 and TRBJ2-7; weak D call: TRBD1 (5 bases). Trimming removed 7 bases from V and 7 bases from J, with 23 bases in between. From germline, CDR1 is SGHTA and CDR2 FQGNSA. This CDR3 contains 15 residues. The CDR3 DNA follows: TGTGCCAGCAACAGGTTCGACAAGGGGTCCGGTGAGCAGTACTTC. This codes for CASNRFDKGSGEQYF.

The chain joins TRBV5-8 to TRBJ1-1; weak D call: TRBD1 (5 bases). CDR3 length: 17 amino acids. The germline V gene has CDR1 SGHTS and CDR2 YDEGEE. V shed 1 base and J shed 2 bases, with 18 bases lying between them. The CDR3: CASSLKRGSRDNTEAFF. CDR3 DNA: TGTGCCAGCAGCTTGAAGCGGGGCTCCAGGGATAACACTGAAGCTTTCTTT.

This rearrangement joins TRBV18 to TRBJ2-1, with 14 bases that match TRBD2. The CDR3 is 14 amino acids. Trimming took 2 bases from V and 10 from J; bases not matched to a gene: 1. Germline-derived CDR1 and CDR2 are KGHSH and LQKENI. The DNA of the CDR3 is TGTGCCAGCTCACCAGGACTAGCGGGAGGCGAGCAGTTCTTC. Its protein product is CASSPGLAGGEQFF.

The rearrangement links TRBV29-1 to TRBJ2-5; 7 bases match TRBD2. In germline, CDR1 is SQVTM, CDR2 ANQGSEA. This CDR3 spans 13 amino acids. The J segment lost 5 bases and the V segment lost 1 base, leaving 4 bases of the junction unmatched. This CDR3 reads CSVEVVGGETQYF. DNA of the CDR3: TGCAGCGTTGAAGTTGTGGGAGGGGAGACCCAGTACTTC.

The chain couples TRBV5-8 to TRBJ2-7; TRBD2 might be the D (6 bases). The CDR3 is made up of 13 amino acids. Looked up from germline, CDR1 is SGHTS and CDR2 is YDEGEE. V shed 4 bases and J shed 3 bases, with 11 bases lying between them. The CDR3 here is CASSPGGNYEQYF. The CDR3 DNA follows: TGTGCCAGCAGCCCCGGGGGAAACTACGAGCAGTACTTC.

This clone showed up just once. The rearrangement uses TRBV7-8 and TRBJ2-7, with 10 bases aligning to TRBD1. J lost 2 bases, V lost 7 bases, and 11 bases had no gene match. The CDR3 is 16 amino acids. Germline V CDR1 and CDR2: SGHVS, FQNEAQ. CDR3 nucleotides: TGTGCCAGCACCCCGGCCCACGGACAGGGGGCCTACGAGCAGTACTTC. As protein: CASTPAHGQGAYEQYF. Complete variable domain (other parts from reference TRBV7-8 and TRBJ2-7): GAGVSQSPRYKVAKRGQDVALRCDPISGHVSLFWYQQALGQGPEFLTYFQNEAQLDKSGLPSDRFFAERPEGSVSTLKIQRTQQEDSAVYLCASTPAHGQGAYEQYFGPGTRLTVT.

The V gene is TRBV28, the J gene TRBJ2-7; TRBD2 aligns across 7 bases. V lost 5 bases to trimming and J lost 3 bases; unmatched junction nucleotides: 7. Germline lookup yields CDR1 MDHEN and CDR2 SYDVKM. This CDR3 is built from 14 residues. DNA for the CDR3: TGTGCCAGCAGTCTCGGGAGGTGGGTCTACGAGCAGTACTTC. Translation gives CASSLGRWVYEQYF.

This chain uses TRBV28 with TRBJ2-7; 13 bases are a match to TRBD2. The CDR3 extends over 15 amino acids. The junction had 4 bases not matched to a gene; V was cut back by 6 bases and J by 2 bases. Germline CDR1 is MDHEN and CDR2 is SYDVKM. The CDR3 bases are TGTGCCAGCAGCCCTGGGACTAGCGGGACCTACGAGCAGTACTTC. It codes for CASSPGTSGTYEQYF. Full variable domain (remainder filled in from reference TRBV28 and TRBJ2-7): DVKVTQSSRYLVKRTGEKVFLECVQDMDHENMFWYRQDPGLGLRLIYFSYDVKMKEKGDIPEGYSVSREKKERFSLILESASTNQTSMYLCASSPGTSGTYEQYFGPGTRLTVT.

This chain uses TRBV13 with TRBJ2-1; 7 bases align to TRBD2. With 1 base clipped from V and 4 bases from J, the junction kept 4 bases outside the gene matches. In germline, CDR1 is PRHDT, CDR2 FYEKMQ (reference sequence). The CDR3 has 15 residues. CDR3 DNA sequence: TGTGCCAGCAGCTTAGTGGCTAGCGGTTACAATGAGCAGTTCTTC. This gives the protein CASSLVASGYNEQFF.

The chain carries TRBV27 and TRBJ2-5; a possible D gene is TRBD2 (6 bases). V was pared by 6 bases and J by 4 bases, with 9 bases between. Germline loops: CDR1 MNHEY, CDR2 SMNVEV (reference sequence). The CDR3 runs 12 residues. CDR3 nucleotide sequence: TGTGCCAGCAGCGGGAGTGGAGAGACCCAGTACTTC. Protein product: CASSGSGETQYF.

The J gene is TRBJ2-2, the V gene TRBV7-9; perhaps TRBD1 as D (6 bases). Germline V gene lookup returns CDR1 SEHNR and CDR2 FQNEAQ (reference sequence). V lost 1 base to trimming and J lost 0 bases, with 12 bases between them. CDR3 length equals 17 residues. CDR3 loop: CASSLGWRTANTGELFF. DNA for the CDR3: TGTGCCAGCAGCTTAGGCTGGCGGACAGCGAACACCGGGGAGCTGTTTTTT.

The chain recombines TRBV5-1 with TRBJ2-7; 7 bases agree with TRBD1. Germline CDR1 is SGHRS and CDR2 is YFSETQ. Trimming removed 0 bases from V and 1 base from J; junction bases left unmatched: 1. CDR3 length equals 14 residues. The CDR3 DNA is TGCGCCAGCAGCTTGGGGGACAGTTCCTACGAGCAGTACTTC. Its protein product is CASSLGDSSYEQYF.

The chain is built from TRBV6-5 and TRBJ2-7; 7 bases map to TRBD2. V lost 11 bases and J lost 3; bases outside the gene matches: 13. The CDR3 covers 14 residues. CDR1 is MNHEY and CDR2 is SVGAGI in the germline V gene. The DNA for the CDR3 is TGTGCCGCAAACCCCAGCGGGGCGATCTACGAGCAGTACTTC. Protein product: CAANPSGAIYEQYF.

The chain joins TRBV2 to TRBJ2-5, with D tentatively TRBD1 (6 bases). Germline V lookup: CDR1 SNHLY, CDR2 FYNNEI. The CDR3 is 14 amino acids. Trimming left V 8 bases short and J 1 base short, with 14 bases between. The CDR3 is CASGGRGIQETQYF. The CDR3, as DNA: TGTGCCAGCGGGGGAAGGGGGATCCAAGAGACCCAGTACTTC.

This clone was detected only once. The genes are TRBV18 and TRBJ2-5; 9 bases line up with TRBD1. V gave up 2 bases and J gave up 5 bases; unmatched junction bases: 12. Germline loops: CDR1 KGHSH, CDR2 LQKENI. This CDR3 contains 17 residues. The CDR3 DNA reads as TGTGCCAGCTCACCAGGAGGTCTCACAGGGGGCGCGGAGACCCAGTACTTC. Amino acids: CASSPGGLTGGAETQYF. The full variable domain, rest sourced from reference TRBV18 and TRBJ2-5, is NAGVMQNPRHLVRRRGQEARLRCSPMKGHSHVYWYRQLPEEGLKFMVYLQKENIIDESGMPKERFSAEFPKEGPSILRIQQVVRGDSAAYFCASSPGGLTGGAETQYFGPGTRLLVL.

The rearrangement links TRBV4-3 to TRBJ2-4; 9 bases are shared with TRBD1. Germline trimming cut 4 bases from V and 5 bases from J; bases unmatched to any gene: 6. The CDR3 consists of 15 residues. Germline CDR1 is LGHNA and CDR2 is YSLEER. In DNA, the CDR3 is TGCGCCAGCAGCCGCGCCGGGACAGGGCAAAACATTCAGTACTTC. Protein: CASSRAGTGQNIQYF.

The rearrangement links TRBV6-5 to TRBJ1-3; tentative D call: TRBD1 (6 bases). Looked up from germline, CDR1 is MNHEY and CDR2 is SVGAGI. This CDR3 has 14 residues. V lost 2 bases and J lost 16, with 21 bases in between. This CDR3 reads CASSYGPGTNPRYF. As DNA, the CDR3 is TGTGCCAGCAGTTACGGGCCAGGGACAAACCCACGGTATTTT.

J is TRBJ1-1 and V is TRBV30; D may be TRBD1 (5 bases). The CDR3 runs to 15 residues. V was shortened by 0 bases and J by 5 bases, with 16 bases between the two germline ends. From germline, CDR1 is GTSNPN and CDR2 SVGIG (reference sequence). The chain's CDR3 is CAWSVRLGANTEAFF. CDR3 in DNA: TGTGCCTGGAGTGTACGGCTAGGGGCCAATACTGAAGCTTTCTTT.

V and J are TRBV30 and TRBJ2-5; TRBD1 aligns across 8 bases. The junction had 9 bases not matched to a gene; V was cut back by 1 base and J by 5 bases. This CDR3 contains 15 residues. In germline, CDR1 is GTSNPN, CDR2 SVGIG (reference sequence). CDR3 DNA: TGTGCCTGGAGTGCACGGACAGGGTTTATCGAGACCCAGTACTTC. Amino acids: CAWSARTGFIETQYF.

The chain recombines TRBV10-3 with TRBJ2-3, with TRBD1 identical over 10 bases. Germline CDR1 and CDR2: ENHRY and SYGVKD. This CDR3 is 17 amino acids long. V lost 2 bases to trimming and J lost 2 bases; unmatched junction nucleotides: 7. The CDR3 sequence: CAISEPGGQGDTDTQYF. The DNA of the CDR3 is TGTGCCATCAGTGAGCCAGGCGGACAGGGGGACACAGATACGCAGTATTTT.

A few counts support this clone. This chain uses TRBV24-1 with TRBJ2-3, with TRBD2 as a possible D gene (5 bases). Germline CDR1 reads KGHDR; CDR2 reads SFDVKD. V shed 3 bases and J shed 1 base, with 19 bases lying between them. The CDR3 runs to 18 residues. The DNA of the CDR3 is TGTGCCACCAGTGATATACACTCGGGGAGCGGAGGCACAGATACGCAGTATTTT. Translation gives CATSDIHSGSGGTDTQYF.

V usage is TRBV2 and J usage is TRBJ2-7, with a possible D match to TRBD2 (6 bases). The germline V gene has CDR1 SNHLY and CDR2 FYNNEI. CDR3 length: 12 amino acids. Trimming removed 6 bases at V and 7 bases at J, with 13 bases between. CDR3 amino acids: CASRGGRVEQYF. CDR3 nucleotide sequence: TGTGCCAGCAGGGGAGGAAGGGTGGAGCAGTACTTC.

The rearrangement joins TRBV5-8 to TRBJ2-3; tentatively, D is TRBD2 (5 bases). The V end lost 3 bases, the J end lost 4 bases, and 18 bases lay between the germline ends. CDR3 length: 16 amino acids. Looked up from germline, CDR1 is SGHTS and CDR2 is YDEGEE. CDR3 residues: CASSSGSGILADTQYF. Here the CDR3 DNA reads TGTGCCAGCAGCTCAGGATCCGGGATCTTGGCAGATACGCAGTATTTT.

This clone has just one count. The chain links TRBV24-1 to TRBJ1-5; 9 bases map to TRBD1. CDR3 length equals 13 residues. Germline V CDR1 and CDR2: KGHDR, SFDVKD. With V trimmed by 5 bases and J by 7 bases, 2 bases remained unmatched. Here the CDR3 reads CATSGTGEQPQHF. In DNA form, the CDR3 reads TGTGCCACCAGTGGGACAGGGGAGCAGCCCCAGCATTTT.

The CDR3 DNA sequence: TGTGCCAGCAGCTTGGTGGACAGAGATTCTCAGTCCCAGTACTTC. This codes for CASSLVDRDSQSQYF. V gene TRBV5-4 combines with J gene TRBJ2-5; tentatively, D is TRBD1 (6 bases). This CDR3 has 15 amino acids. Trimming removed 0 bases from V and 9 bases from J, with 18 bases in between. Germline V gives CDR1 SGHNT, CDR2 YYREEE (reference sequence).

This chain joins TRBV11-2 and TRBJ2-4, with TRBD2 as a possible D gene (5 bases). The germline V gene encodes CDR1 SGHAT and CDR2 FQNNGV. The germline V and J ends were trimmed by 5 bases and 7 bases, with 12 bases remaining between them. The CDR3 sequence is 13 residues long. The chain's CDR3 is CASSTQTGNIQYF. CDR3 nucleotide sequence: TGTGCCAGCAGCACCCAGACGGGGAACATTCAGTACTTC.

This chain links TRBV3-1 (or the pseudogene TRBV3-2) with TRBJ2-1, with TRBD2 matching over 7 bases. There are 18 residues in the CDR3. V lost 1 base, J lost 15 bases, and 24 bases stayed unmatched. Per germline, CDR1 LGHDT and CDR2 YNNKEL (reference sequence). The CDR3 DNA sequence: TGTGCCAGCAGCCAAGGCCTCAACCGGCGGGGGTCGCTAGCGGAAGGGTTCTTC. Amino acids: CASSQGLNRRGSLAEGFF.

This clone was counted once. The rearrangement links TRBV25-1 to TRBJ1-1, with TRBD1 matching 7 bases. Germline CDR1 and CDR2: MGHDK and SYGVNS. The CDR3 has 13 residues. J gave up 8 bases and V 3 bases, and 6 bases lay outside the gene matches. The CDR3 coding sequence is TGTGCCAGCAGTGACGACGGGACAGAAGAAGCTTTCTTT. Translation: CASSDDGTEEAFF. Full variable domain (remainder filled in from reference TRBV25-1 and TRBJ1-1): EADIYQTPRYLVIGTGKKITLECSQTMGHDKMYWYQQDPGMELHLIHYSYGVNSTEKGDLSSESTVSRIRTEHFPLTLESARPSHTSQYLCASSDDGTEEAFFGQGTRLTVV.

CDR3 amino acids: CASSRVGETQYF. DNA for the CDR3: TGTGCCAGCAGCCGGGTGGGAGAGACCCAGTACTTC. The gene calls are TRBV7-2 and TRBJ2-5; D is unresolved. V was pared by 5 bases and J by 4 bases, with 8 bases between. Germline CDR1 SGHTA, CDR2 FQGNSA. The CDR3 extends over 12 amino acids.

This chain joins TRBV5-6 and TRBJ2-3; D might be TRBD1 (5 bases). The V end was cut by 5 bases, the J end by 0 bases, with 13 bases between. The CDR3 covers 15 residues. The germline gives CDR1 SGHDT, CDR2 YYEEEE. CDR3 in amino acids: CASRLFRGSTDTQYF. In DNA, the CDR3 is TGTGCCAGCAGACTCTTTAGGGGTAGCACAGATACGCAGTATTTT.

This chain's CDR3 is CASSLIDRAYEQYF. CDR3 nucleotide sequence: TGTGCCAGCAGCTTAATCGACAGGGCCTACGAGCAGTACTTC. The chain couples TRBV7-2 to TRBJ2-7; TRBD1 matches at 7 bases. Germline CDR1 reads SGHTA; CDR2 reads FQGNSA. The CDR3 contains 14 residues. Trimming took 2 bases from V and 2 from J; bases not matched to a gene: 3.

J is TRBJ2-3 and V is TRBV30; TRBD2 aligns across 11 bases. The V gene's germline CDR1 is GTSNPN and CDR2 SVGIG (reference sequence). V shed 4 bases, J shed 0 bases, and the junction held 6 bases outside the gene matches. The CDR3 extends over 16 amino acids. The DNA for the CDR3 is TGTGCCTGGACCCCAGGGACTAGCGGTAGCACAGATACGCAGTATTTT. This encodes CAWTPGTSGSTDTQYF.